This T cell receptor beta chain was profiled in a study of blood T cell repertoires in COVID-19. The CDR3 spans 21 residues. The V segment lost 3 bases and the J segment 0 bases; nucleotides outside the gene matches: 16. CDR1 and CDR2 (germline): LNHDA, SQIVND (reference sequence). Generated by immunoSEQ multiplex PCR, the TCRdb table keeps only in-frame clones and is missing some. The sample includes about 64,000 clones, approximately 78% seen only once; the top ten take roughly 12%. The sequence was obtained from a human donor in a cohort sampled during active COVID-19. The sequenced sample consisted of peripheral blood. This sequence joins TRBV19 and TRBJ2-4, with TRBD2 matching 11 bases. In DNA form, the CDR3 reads TGTGCCAGTAGTATTAGCGGGGGGGCATTAAGCCCGGAAGGAGCCAAAAACATTCAGTACTTC. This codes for CASSISGGALSPEGAKNIQYF.